This TCR beta chain comes out of a study of patients and donors after allogeneic stem cell transplantation. TCRdb reprocessed the RT-PCR reads via MiXCR and lists one record per CDR3 protein. The table has about 210,000 distinct CDR3 sequences, more than 35% seen once; the top ten hold 11%. This clonotype showed up just a few times. The CDR3 loop spans 16 amino acids. Germline-derived CDR1 and CDR2 are LNHDA and SQIVND (reference sequence). Trimming removed 6 bases at V and 0 bases at J, with 15 bases between. This sequence joins TRBV19 and TRBJ1-5, with D uncertain. This TCR was recovered from a human donor who was either an allogeneic HSCT recipient or a stem cell or donor lymphocyte infusion donor (not recorded which). It is not recorded whose cells these are; they may come from a transplant donor. The source material was blood, either unsorted or a sorted T cell fraction (not recorded which). For the CDR3, the DNA is TGTGCCAGTAGGGCGGGCCAGACACCTAGCAATCAGCCCCAGCATTTT. Its translation is CASRAGQTPSNQPQHF.